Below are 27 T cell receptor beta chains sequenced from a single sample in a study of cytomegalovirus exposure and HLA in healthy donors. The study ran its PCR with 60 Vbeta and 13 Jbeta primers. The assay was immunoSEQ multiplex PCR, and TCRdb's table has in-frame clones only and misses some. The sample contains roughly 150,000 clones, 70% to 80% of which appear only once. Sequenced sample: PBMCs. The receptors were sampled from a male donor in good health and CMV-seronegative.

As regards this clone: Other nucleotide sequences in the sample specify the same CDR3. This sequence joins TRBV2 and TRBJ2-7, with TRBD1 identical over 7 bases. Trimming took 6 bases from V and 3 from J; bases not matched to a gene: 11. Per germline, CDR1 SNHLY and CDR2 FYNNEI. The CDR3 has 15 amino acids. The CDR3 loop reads CASRETGLAHYEQYF. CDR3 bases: TGTGCCAGCAGAGAGACAGGGCTGGCCCACTACGAGCAGTACTTC.

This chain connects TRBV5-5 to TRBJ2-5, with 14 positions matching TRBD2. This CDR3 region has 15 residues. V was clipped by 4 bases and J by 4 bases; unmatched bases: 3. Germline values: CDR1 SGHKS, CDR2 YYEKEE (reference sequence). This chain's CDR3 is CASSPGLAGVETQYF. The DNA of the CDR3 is TGTGCCAGCAGCCCGGGACTAGCGGGAGTAGAGACCCAGTACTTC.

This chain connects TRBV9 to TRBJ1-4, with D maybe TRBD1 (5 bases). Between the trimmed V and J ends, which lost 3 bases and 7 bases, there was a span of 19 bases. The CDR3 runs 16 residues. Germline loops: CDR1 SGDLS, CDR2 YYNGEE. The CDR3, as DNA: TGTGCCAGCAGCGGGCCTCCGGGACGGGGGATTGAAAAACTGTTTTTT. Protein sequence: CASSGPPGRGIEKLFF.

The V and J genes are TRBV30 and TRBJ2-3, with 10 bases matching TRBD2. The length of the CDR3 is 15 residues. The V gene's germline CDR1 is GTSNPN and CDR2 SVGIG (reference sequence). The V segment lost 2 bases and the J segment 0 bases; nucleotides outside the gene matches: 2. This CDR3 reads CAWSRTSGSTDTQYF. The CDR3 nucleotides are TGTGCCTGGAGTAGGACTAGCGGTAGCACAGATACGCAGTATTTT.

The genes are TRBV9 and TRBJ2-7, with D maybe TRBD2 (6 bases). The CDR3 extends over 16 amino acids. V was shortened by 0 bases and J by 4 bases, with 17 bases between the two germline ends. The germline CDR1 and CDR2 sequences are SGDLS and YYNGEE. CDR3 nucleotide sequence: TGTGCCAGCAGCGTAGGCGGGGTGGGTCTCCCTTACGAGCAGTACTTC. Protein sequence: CASSVGGVGLPYEQYF.

CDR3 sequence (DNA): TGTGCCAGCAGTCCAGTAGCGGCGAACACCGGGGAGCTGTTTTTT. As protein: CASSPVAANTGELFF. The chain joins TRBV9 to TRBJ2-2; a weak D match, TRBD2 (6 bases). V dropped 5 bases and J dropped 0 bases, with 11 bases sitting between them. CDR1 and CDR2 (germline): SGDLS, YYNGEE. The length of the CDR3 is 15 residues.

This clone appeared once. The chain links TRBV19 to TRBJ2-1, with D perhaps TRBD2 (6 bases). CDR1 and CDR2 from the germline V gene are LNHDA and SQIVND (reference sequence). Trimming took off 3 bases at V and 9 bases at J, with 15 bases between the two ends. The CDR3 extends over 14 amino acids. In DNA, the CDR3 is TGTGCCAGTAGTATCCAGGGACCCGGGGGTGAGCAGTTCTTC. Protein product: CASSIQGPGGEQFF.

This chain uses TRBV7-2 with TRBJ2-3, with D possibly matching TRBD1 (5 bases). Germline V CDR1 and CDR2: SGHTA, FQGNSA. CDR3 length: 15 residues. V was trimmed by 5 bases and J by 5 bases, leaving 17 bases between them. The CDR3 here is CASSQGAGPGDTQYF. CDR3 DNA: TGTGCCAGCAGCCAAGGGGCAGGGCCGGGAGATACGCAGTATTTT.

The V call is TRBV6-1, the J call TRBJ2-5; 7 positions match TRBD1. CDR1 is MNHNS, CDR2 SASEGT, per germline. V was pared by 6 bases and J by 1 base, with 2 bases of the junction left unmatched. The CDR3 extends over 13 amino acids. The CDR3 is CASRGQSQETQYF. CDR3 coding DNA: TGTGCCAGCAGGGGACAGTCCCAAGAGACCCAGTACTTC.

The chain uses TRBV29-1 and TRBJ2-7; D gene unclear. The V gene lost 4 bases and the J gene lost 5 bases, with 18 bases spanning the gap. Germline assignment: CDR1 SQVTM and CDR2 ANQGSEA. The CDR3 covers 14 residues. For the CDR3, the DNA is TGCAGCGTTGCGAGCCCGACCTCTAGGAACGAGCAGTACTTC. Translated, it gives CSVASPTSRNEQYF.

The CDR3 nucleotides are TGTGCCAGCTCACTCTATGGGGCAGGGAATGAAAAACTGTTTTTT. It encodes CASSLYGAGNEKLFF. This chain connects TRBV18 to TRBJ1-4; TRBD1 might be the D (5 bases). The CDR3 spans 15 residues. Deletions cut 4 bases from V and 5 bases from J, with 14 bases between. Germline CDR1 KGHSH, CDR2 LQKENI.

The CDR3: CASSRAGYSPLHF. CDR3 DNA sequence: TGTGCCAGCAGCCGGGCAGGGTATTCACCCCTCCACTTT. The V call is TRBV27, the J call TRBJ1-6, with TRBD1 as a possible D gene (5 bases). The CDR3 totals 13 residues. Trimming stripped 6 bases from V and 8 bases from J, with 11 bases between. Germline V gene data show CDR1 as MNHEY and CDR2 as SMNVEV (reference sequence).

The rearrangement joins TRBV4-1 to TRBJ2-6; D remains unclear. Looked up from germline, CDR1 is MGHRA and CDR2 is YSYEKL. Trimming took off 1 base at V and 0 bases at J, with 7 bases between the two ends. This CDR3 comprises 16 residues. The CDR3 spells CASSQGRPSGANVLTF. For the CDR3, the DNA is TGCGCCAGCAGCCAAGGGAGACCCTCTGGGGCCAACGTCCTGACTTTC.

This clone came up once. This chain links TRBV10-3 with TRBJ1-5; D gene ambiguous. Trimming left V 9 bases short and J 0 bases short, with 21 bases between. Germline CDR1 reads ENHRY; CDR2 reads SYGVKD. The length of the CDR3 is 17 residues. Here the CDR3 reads CAMFLVPLTYSNQPQHF. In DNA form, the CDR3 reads TGTGCCATGTTCCTGGTCCCGCTAACGTATAGCAATCAGCCCCAGCATTTT.

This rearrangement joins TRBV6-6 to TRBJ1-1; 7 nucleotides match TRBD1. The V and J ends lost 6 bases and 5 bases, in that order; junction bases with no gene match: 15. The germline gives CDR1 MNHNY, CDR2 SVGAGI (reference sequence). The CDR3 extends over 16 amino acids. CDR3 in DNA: TGTGCCAGCAGCCCCATATCTTCAGGGGGAAAGACTGAAGCTTTCTTT. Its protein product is CASSPISSGGKTEAFF.

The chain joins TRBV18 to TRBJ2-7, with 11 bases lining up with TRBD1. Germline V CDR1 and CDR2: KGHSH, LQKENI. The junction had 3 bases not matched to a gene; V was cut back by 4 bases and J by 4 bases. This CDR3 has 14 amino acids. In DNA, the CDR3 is TGTGCCAGCTCACGTGGACAGGGGGCGTACGAGCAGTACTTC. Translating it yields CASSRGQGAYEQYF.

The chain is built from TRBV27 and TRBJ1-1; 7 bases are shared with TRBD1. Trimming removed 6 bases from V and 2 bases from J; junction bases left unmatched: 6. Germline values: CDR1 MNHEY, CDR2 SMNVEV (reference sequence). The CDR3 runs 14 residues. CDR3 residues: CASRQGRLNTEAFF. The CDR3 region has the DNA TGTGCCAGCAGACAGGGGAGGCTCAACACTGAAGCTTTCTTT.

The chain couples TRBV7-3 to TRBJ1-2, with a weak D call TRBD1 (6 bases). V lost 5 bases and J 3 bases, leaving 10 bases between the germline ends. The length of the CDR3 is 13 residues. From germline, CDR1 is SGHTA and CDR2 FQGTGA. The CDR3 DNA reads TGTGCCAGCAGCCAAGGGGGGGACTATGGCTACACCTTC. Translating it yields CASSQGGDYGYTF.

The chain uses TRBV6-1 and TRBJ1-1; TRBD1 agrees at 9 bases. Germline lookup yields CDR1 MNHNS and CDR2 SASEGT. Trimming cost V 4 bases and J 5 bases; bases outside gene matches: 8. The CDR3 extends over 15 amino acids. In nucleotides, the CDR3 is TGTGCCAGCAGTGCACAGGGGGCAGGGAATACTGAAGCTTTCTTT. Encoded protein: CASSAQGAGNTEAFF.

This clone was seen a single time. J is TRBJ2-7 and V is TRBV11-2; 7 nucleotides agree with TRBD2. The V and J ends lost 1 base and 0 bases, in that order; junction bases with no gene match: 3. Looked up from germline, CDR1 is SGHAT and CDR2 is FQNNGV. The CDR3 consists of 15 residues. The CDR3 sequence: CASSLAGGHSYEQYF. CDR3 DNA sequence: TGTGCCAGCAGCTTAGCGGGAGGTCACTCCTACGAGCAGTACTTC. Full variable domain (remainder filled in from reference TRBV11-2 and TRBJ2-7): EAGVAQSPRYKIIEKRQSVAFWCNPISGHATLYWYQQILGQGPKLLIQFQNNGVVDDSQLPKDRFSAERLKGVDSTLKIQPAKLEDSAVYLCASSLAGGHSYEQYFGPGTRLTVT.

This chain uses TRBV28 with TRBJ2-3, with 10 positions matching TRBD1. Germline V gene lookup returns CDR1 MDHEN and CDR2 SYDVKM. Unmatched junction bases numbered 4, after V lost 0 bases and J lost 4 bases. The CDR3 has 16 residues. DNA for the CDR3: TGTGCCAGCAGTTTATGGACGACAGGGGGCGCAGATACGCAGTATTTT. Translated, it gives CASSLWTTGGADTQYF.

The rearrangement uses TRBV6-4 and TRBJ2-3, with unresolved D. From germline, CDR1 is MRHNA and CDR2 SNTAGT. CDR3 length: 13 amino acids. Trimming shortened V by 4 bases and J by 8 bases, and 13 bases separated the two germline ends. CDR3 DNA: TGTGCCAGCAGTGCCCAGGTGACCGGTACGCAGTATTTT. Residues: CASSAQVTGTQYF.

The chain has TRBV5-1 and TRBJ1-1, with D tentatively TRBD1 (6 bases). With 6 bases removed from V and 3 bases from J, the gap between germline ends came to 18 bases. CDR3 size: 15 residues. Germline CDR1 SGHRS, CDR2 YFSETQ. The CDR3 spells CASTNTSRGYTEAFF. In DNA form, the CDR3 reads TGCGCCAGCACCAATACCAGCAGGGGTTACACTGAAGCTTTCTTT.

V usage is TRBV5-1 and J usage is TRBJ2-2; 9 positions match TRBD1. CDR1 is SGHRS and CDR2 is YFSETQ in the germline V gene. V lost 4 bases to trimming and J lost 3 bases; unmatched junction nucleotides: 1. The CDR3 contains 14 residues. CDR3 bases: TGCGCCAGCAGCCGGACAGGGGACACCGGGGAGCTGTTTTTT. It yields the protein CASSRTGDTGELFF.

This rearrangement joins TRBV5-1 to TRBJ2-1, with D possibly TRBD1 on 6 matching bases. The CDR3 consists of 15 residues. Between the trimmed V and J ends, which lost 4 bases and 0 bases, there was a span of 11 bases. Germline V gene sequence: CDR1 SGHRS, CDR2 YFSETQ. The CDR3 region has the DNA TGCGCCAGCAGCGGAGGACAGTACTCCTACAATGAGCAGTTCTTC. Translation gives CASSGGQYSYNEQFF.

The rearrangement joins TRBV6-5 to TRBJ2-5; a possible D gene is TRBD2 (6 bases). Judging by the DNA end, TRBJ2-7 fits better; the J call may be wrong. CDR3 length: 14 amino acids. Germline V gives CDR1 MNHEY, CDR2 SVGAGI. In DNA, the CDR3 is TGTGCCAGCAGCCCCGGAGGGGCCCTCTCCGAGCAGTACTTC. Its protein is CASSPGGALSEQYF.

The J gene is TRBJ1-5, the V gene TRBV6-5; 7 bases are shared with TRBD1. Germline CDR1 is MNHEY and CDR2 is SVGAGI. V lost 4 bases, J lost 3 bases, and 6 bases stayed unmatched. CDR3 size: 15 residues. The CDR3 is CASSSSGGFNQPQHF. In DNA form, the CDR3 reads TGTGCCAGCAGTTCCTCAGGGGGTTTCAATCAGCCCCAGCATTTT.